This T cell receptor beta chain was profiled in a study of CD8 T cells in ankylosing spondylitis. Preparation of TCR beta libraries was done by quantitative 5'-RACE with molecular barcodes. TCRdb re-called the 5' RACE reads with MiXCR, one entry per CDR3 protein. The sample holds around 340,000 distinct CDR3 sequences, roughly 14% seen once. In its sample, this clonotype was seen once. Its antigen is still unknown. Overall study results and limits: The authors reported significant enrichment of disease-linked clones in matched ankylosing spondylitis synovial fluid.

The sample was blood, either unsorted or a sorted T cell fraction (not recorded which). The receptor comes from a male donor with ankylosing spondylitis or in good health (not recorded which).

The CDR3 DNA reads as TGTGCCAGCAGCTTGAGGCCTAGCGGGGGCCTGAGCTCCTACGAGCAGTACTTC. Translated: CASSLRPSGGLSSYEQYF. The V gene is TRBV11-2, the J gene TRBJ2-7; TRBD2 aligns across 10 bases. Trimming took 3 bases from V and 0 from J; bases not matched to a gene: 11. This CDR3 has 18 residues. Germline V lookup: CDR1 SGHAT, CDR2 FQNNGV.